This entry is about one T cell receptor beta chain. Its target is unknown. TCRbeta library construction was performed incorporating unique molecular identifiers. TCRdb re-called the PCR reads through MiXCR, storing one row per CDR3 protein. The sample has about 440,000 distinct CDR3 sequences, roughly two fifths seen once. This record belongs to a study of T-cell reconstitution after alpha-beta-depleted transplantation in children. CDR1 and CDR2 (germline): SGDLS, YYNGEE. CDR3 length: 16 amino acids. The V end lost 5 bases, the J end lost 0 bases, and 14 bases lay between the germline ends. Regarding the study as a whole: Several hundred expanded graft clones reportedly gave rise to the alpha-beta T cells present about two months after transplant. Recipient T cells and thymic progenitors that survived were the source of the high TCRbeta diversity seen at day 60 in some patients. T cells produced anew were the main source of T-cell counts and diversity one year after transplant.

The chain recombines TRBV9 with TRBJ2-2; tentative D call: TRBD2 (6 bases). This clonotype was obtained from a girl aged 2 to 9 with aplastic anemia, due to receive a stem cell transplant. Specimen: PBMCs, collected before TCRalphabeta/CD19-depleted stem cell transplant. The CDR3 region has the DNA TGTGCCAGCAGGCGGGGTAACATTTCGAACACCGGGGAGCTGTTTTTT. Translating gives CASRRGNISNTGELFF.